Each of the 25 T cell receptor beta chains below was sequenced from the same sample in a study of T cell responses to AZD1222 COVID-19 vaccine. Using immunoSEQ multiplex PCR, the repertoire was profiled, and TCRdb retains in-frame clones only, with some absent. The sample carries 100,000 to 150,000 clones, 80% to 95% recorded once. Sample: peripheral blood, taken 28 days after the second AZD1222 dose. These receptors all come from an adult who received the AZD1222 COVID-19 vaccine.

The chain links TRBV18 to TRBJ1-2, with 7 bases identical to TRBD1. V trimming: 4 bases; J trimming: 0 bases; junction bases outside the gene matches: 11. CDR3 size: 17 residues. CDR1 and CDR2 (germline): KGHSH, LQKENI. The CDR3 protein is CASSRILRDRPNYGYTF. The CDR3 DNA reads as TGTGCCAGCTCACGGATTCTTAGGGACAGACCTAACTATGGCTACACCTTC. The whole variable domain, filled in from reference TRBV18 and TRBJ1-2, reads NAGVMQNPRHLVRRRGQEARLRCSPMKGHSHVYWYRQLPEEGLKFMVYLQKENIIDESGMPKERFSAEFPKEGPSILRIQQVVRGDSAAYFCASSRILRDRPNYGYTFGSGTRLTVV.

The CDR3 region is CASSERPGTLNEQFF. The CDR3 nucleotides are TGTGCCAGCAGTGAAAGGCCAGGGACCCTCAATGAGCAGTTCTTC. The V call is TRBV2, the J call TRBJ2-1; tentatively, D is TRBD1 or TRBD2 (5 bases each). This CDR3 is 15 amino acids long. V was trimmed by 2 bases and J by 6 bases, leaving 14 bases between them. The germline gives CDR1 SNHLY, CDR2 FYNNEI.

Only a few counts were recorded for this clone. The genes are TRBV11-3 and TRBJ1-5, with D uncertain. V was pared by 5 bases and J by 7 bases, with 12 bases between. This CDR3 spans 13 amino acids. From germline, CDR1 is SGHNT and CDR2 YENEEA. DNA of the CDR3: TGTGCCAGCAGCCCCTCCTTTGGGCAGCCCCAGCATTTT. Its translation is CASSPSFGQPQHF.

This chain uses TRBV14 with TRBJ2-3; the match to TRBD2 covers 11 bases. V was clipped by 0 bases and J by 5 bases; unmatched bases: 10. The CDR3 has 18 residues. In germline, CDR1 is SGHDN, CDR2 FVKESK. CDR3 in DNA: TGTGCCAGCAGCCAAGAATTCCTAGCGGGAGGCCTAGGAGATACGCAGTATTTT. It is translated as CASSQEFLAGGLGDTQYF.

V usage is TRBV18 and J usage is TRBJ2-7, with a possible D match to TRBD2 (6 bases). The V and J ends lost 6 bases and 6 bases respectively, with 18 bases between them. The CDR3 runs 14 residues. In germline, CDR1 is KGHSH, CDR2 LQKENI. CDR3: CASSLSGREAEQYV. CDR3 bases: TGTGCCAGCTCCCTTTCCGGGCGGGAAGCCGAGCAGTACGTC.

CDR3 amino acids: CAILAGTSGANVLTF. CDR3 bases: TGTGCCATCCTAGCGGGTACCTCTGGGGCCAACGTCCTGACTTTC. The chain carries TRBV10-3 and TRBJ2-6, with 8 bases identical to TRBD2. With 8 bases clipped from V and 0 bases from J, the junction kept 3 bases outside the gene matches. Germline CDR1 and CDR2: ENHRY and SYGVKD. This CDR3 comprises 15 residues.

The chain joins TRBV7-9 to TRBJ1-1; no clear D gene. CDR3 length: 13 residues. The germline gives CDR1 SEHNR, CDR2 FQNEAQ (reference sequence). V was trimmed by 3 bases and J by 4 bases, leaving 9 bases between them. The CDR3 region is CASSLVVSTEAFF. CDR3 DNA: TGTGCCAGCAGCTTGGTGGTGAGCACTGAAGCTTTCTTT.

V gene TRBV6-5 combines with J gene TRBJ2-5; D possibly corresponds to TRBD1 (6 bases). This CDR3 contains 14 residues. V lost 6 bases and J 3 bases, leaving 14 bases between the germline ends. Germline-derived CDR1 and CDR2 are MNHEY and SVGAGI. The CDR3 nucleotides are TGTGCCAGCAGCCAACCGGGACAAAAAGAGACCCAGTACTTC. As protein: CASSQPGQKETQYF.

The chain links TRBV6-2 or TRBV6-3 to TRBJ2-7; D unclear. Germline V gene sequence: CDR1 MNHEY, CDR2 SVGEGT. The CDR3 has 11 amino acids. The V gene lost 5 bases and the J gene lost 7 bases, with 9 bases spanning the gap. The CDR3 DNA follows: TGTGCCAGCAGTAATGGAATTGAGCAGTACGTC. Its protein product is CASSNGIEQYV.

The V gene is TRBV24-1, the J gene TRBJ1-2; TRBD1 might be the D (6 bases). This CDR3 comprises 12 residues. The germline V and J ends were trimmed by 9 bases and 7 bases, with 14 bases remaining between them. Per the germline V gene, CDR1 is KGHDR and CDR2 is SFDVKD. The CDR3 DNA reads TGTGCCACCGGGACACTCAGGGGTGGCTACACCTTC. Its protein is CATGTLRGGYTF.

J is TRBJ1-4 and V is TRBV19; D might be TRBD1 (6 bases). The germline V and J ends were trimmed by 4 bases and 0 bases, with 21 bases remaining between them. Looked up from germline, CDR1 is LNHDA and CDR2 is SQIVND (reference sequence). This CDR3 has 19 residues. CDR3 loop: CASSKDSWGRFATNEKLFF. In DNA, the CDR3 is TGTGCCAGTAGTAAGGACAGCTGGGGCCGGTTCGCAACTAATGAAAAACTGTTTTTT.

The CDR3, as DNA: TGCGCCAGCAGCCCTTCCGGAGTTGGGGGTGAAAAACTGTTTTTT. Its translation is CASSPSGVGGEKLFF. This chain joins TRBV5-1 and TRBJ1-4; D is perhaps TRBD1 (5 bases). Trimming removed 4 bases at V and 7 bases at J, with 17 bases between. Germline V lookup: CDR1 SGHRS, CDR2 YFSETQ. CDR3 length equals 15 residues.

The CDR3 nucleotides read TGTGCCAGCAGTGAAGCGACTGCAGGGCTGGGAGGAAACACCATATATTTT. Its protein is CASSEATAGLGGNTIYF. The chain is built from TRBV6-1 and TRBJ1-3, with D possibly being TRBD1 (5 bases). Germline lookup yields CDR1 MNHNS and CDR2 SASEGT. This CDR3 has 17 amino acids. V was shortened by 0 bases and J by 4 bases, with 16 bases between the two germline ends.

This sequence joins TRBV9 and TRBJ1-5; no definite D call. Looked up from germline, CDR1 is SGDLS and CDR2 is YYNGEE. V was trimmed by 0 bases and J by 5 bases, leaving 6 bases between them. This CDR3 is built from 13 residues. CDR3 in amino acids: CASSVGLDQPQHF. The CDR3 nucleotides read TGTGCCAGCAGCGTAGGGTTGGATCAGCCCCAGCATTTT.

This chain uses TRBV14 with TRBJ1-4; D gene unclear. The CDR3 sequence is 14 residues long. Germline V gene lookup returns CDR1 SGHDN and CDR2 FVKESK. Trimming cost V 1 base and J 8 bases, with 11 bases left between them. The CDR3 DNA follows: TGTGCCAGCAGCCAAGGTGGGCACGAGGAAAAACTGTTTTTT. Translating it yields CASSQGGHEEKLFF.

This clone was observed once. V and J are TRBV9 and TRBJ2-3, with D perhaps assigned TRBD1 or TRBD2 (6 bases each). The germline V gene has CDR1 SGDLS and CDR2 YYNGEE. V shed 5 bases and J shed 4 bases, with 14 bases lying between them. There are 14 residues in the CDR3. In nucleotides, the CDR3 is TGTGCCAGCAGAGCAGAGGGGGGCCCAGATACGCAGTATTTT. This translates into CASRAEGGPDTQYF.

This sequence joins TRBV2 and TRBJ1-1, with a weak D call TRBD1 (5 bases). V was pared by 7 bases and J by 2 bases, with 11 bases between. The CDR3 loop spans 13 amino acids. Germline CDR1 SNHLY, CDR2 FYNNEI. The CDR3 here is CASILTENTEAFF. In DNA, the CDR3 is TGTGCCAGCATTTTGACAGAAAACACTGAAGCTTTCTTT.

This clone occurred once. The V call is TRBV12-5, the J call TRBJ1-1; 9 bases line up with TRBD1. The CDR3 spans 18 residues. Germline V gene lookup returns CDR1 LGHNT and CDR2 FRNRAP. V was pared by 1 base and J by 2 bases, with 11 bases of the junction left unmatched. CDR3 loop: CASGLGTQGAIINTEAFF. CDR3 coding DNA: TGTGCTAGTGGTTTGGGAACACAGGGGGCCATAATTAACACTGAAGCTTTCTTT.

The rearrangement uses TRBV29-1 and TRBJ1-1, with 7 bases lining up with TRBD1. CDR3 length: 11 residues. Germline V gene data show CDR1 as SQVTM and CDR2 as ANQGSEA. V trimming: 5 bases; J trimming: 8 bases; junction bases outside the gene matches: 5. In DNA form, the CDR3 reads TGCAGCGTTTTTACGACAGGGGAAGCTTTCTTT. This translates into CSVFTTGEAFF.

The chain couples TRBV3-1 (or the pseudogene TRBV3-2) to TRBJ1-5; D uncertain. Per germline, CDR1 LGHDT and CDR2 YNNKEL (reference sequence). The CDR3 sequence is 15 residues long. Trimming cost V 1 base and J 1 base, with 8 bases left between them. The CDR3 here is CASSQGSGSNQPQHF. Here the CDR3 DNA reads TGTGCCAGCAGCCAAGGGAGCGGGAGCAATCAGCCCCAGCATTTT.

In this sample, this clone turned up a few times. The chain uses TRBV6-5 and TRBJ1-5, with D tentatively TRBD1 (5 bases). Per germline, CDR1 MNHEY and CDR2 SVGAGI. The CDR3 length is 14 residues. Trimming cost V 4 bases and J 3 bases, with 10 bases left between them. The CDR3 loop is CASSFGTDNQPQHF. In DNA, the CDR3 is TGTGCCAGCAGTTTCGGGACTGACAATCAGCCCCAGCATTTT.

This clone is a singleton in its sample. The V call is TRBV7-2, the J call TRBJ1-5, with D tentatively TRBD1 (5 bases). CDR3 length: 17 amino acids. V was shortened by 4 bases and J by 2 bases, with 18 bases between the two germline ends. Germline CDR1 and CDR2: SGHTA and FQGNSA. The CDR3 DNA sequence: TGTGCCAGCAGCTACCAGGGTTTCGGATCCGGCAATCAGCCCCAGCATTTT. It yields the protein CASSYQGFGSGNQPQHF.

This chain uses TRBV18 with TRBJ1-5; D gene unclear. CDR3 length: 13 residues. Trimming took 2 bases from V and 3 from J, leaving 5 bases between them. Looked up from germline, CDR1 is KGHSH and CDR2 is LQKENI. The CDR3 reads CASSPGNNQPQHF. DNA of the CDR3: TGTGCCAGCTCACCAGGGAACAATCAGCCCCAGCATTTT.

The chain combines TRBV6-5 with TRBJ1-4, with TRBD1 as a possible D gene (5 bases). The CDR3 sequence is 16 residues long. Germline-derived CDR1 and CDR2 are MNHEY and SVGAGI. With 2 bases removed from V and 7 bases from J, the gap between germline ends came to 17 bases. The CDR3 sequence is CASSYDGPGRGEKLFF. The CDR3 coding sequence is TGTGCCAGCAGTTACGATGGACCGGGGCGGGGTGAAAAACTGTTTTTT.

The chain joins TRBV11-1 to TRBJ2-1; no clear D gene. The CDR3 totals 14 residues. Per germline, CDR1 SGHAT and CDR2 FQDESV (reference sequence). V lost 5 bases and J 2 bases, leaving 10 bases between the germline ends. The CDR3 spells CASSPPVPYNEQFF. The CDR3 nucleotides are TGTGCCAGCAGCCCCCCCGTCCCCTACAATGAGCAGTTCTTC.